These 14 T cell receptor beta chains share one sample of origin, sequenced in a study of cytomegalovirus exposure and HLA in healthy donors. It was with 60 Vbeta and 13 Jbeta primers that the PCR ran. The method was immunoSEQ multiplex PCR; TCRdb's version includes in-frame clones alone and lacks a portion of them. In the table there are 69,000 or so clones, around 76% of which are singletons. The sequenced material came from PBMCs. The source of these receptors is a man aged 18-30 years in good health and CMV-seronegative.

This chain's CDR3 is CASSQEGLQNTGELFF. The CDR3 DNA reads as TGCGCCAGCAGCCAAGAGGGACTCCAGAACACCGGGGAGCTGTTTTTT. The chain is built from TRBV4-3 and TRBJ2-2; TRBD2 might be the D (6 bases). Between the trimmed V and J ends, which lost 0 bases and 1 base, there was a span of 9 bases. CDR3 size: 16 residues. From germline, CDR1 is LGHNA and CDR2 YSLEER.

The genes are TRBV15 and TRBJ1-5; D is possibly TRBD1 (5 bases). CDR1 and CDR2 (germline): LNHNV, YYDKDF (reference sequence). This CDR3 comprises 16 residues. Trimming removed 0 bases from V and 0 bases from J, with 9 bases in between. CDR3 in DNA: TGTGCCACCAGCAGAGATAAGGGGAATAGCAATCAGCCCCAGCATTTT. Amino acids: CATSRDKGNSNQPQHF.

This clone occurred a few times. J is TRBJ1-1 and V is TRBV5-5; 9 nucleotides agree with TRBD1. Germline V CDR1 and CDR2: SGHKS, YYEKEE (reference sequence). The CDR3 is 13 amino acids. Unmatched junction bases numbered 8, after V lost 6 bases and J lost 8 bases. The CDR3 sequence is CASITSGTGEAFF. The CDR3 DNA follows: TGTGCCAGCATAACCTCCGGGACAGGGGAAGCTTTCTTT.

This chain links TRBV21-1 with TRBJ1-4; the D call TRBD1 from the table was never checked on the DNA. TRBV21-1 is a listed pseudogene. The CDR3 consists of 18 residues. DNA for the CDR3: TGTGCCAGCAGCAAAGAGGTTGGGGACAGGGAGGGTAATGAAAAACTGTTTTTT. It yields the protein CASSKEVGDREGNEKLFF.

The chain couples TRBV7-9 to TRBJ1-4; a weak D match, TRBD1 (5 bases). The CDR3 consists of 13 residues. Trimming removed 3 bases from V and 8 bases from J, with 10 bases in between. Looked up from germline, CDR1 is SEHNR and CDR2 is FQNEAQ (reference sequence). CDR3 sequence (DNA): TGTGCCAGCAGCTTGACAGATCACGAAAAACTGTTTTTT. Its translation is CASSLTDHEKLFF.

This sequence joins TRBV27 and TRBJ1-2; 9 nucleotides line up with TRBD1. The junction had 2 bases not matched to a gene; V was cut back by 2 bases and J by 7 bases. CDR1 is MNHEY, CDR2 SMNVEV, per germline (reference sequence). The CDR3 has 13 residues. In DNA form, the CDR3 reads TGTGCCAGCAGTTTAGGACAGGGGCTTGGCTACACCTTC. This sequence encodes CASSLGQGLGYTF.

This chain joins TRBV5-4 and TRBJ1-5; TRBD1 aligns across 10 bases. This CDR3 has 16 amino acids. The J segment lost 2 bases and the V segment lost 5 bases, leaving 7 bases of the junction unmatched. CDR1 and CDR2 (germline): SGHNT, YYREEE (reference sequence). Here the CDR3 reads CASSDGDRGRNQPQHF. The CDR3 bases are TGTGCCAGCAGTGATGGGGACAGGGGCCGCAATCAGCCCCAGCATTTT.

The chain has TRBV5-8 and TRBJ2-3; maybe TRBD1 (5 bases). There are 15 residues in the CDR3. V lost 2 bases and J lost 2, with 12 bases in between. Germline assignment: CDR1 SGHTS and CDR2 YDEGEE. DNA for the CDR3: TGTGCCAGCAGCTTTCCCCAGGGCGCCACAGATACGCAGTATTTT. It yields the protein CASSFPQGATDTQYF.

CDR3 in DNA: TGTGCCTGGAGTAGGCTAGAGAACACCGGGGAGCTGTTTTTT. Translated: CAWSRLENTGELFF. The rearrangement links TRBV30 to TRBJ2-2; D gene uncertain. CDR1 and CDR2 (germline): GTSNPN, SVGIG (reference sequence). V was shortened by 2 bases and J by 1 base, with 8 bases between the two germline ends. The CDR3 has 14 residues.

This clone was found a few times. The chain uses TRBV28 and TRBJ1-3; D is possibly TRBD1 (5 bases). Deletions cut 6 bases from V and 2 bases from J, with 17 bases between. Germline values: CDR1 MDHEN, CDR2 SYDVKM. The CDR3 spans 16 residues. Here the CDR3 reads CASSLPATGAGNTIYF. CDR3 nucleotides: TGTGCCAGCAGCCTACCCGCGACGGGGGCTGGAAACACCATATATTTT.

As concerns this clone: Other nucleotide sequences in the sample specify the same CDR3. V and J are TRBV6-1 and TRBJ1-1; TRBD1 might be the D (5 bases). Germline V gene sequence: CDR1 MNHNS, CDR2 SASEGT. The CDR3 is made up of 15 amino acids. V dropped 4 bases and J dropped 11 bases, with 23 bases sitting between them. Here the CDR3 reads CASSGRGNRGREAFF. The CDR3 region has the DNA TGTGCCAGCAGTGGTAGAGGCAACCGGGGGAGAGAGGCTTTCTTT.

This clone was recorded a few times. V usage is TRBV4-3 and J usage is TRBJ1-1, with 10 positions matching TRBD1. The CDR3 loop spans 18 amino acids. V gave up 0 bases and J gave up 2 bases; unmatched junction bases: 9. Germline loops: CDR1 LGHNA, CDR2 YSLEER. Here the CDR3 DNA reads TGCGCCAGCAGCCAAGAGCCGGGACAGGGGATTACTAACACTGAAGCTTTCTTT. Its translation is CASSQEPGQGITNTEAFF.

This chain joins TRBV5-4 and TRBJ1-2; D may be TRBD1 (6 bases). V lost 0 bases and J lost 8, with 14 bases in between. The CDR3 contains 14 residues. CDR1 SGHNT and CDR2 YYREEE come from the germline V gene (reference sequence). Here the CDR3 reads CASSLDNLGGGYTF. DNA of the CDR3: TGTGCCAGCAGCTTGGATAACTTAGGGGGAGGCTACACCTTC.

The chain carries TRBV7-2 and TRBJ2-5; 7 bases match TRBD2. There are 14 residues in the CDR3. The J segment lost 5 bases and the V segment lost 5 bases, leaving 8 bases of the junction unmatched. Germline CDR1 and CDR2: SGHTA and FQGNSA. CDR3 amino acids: CASSLSTSSETQYF. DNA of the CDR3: TGTGCCAGCAGCCTTTCGACTAGCTCGGAGACCCAGTACTTC.